One sample yielded the 14 T cell receptor beta chains listed below, sequenced in a study of T cell responses to AZD1222 COVID-19 vaccine. Generated by immunoSEQ multiplex PCR, the TCRdb table keeps only in-frame clones and is missing some. The table records about 120,000 clones, around 94% of them present only once. The sequencing used peripheral blood, collected 28 days after the second AZD1222 dose. These receptors all come from an adult who received the AZD1222 COVID-19 vaccine.

The V and J genes are TRBV27 and TRBJ2-7; TRBD2 agrees at 8 bases. J was trimmed by 3 bases and V by 6 bases; bases with no gene match: 10. The CDR3 is 15 residues long. The V gene's germline CDR1 is MNHEY and CDR2 SMNVEV (reference sequence). CDR3: CASSTLSGKGYEQYF. CDR3 DNA sequence: TGTGCCAGCAGCACCCTTAGCGGGAAAGGCTACGAGCAGTACTTC.

This chain joins TRBV6-6 and TRBJ2-3; the D is unclear. CDR1 is MNHNY, CDR2 SVGAGI, per germline (reference sequence). Deletions cut 6 bases from V and 4 bases from J, with 17 bases between. The CDR3 runs 15 residues. This chain's CDR3 is CASRKASGGADTQYF. Here the CDR3 DNA reads TGTGCCAGCAGAAAAGCGAGTGGTGGTGCAGATACGCAGTATTTT.

The gene calls are TRBV7-9 and TRBJ2-5, with 10 nucleotides matching TRBD1. This CDR3 spans 17 amino acids. V shed 4 bases, J shed 4 bases, and the junction held 12 bases outside the gene matches. CDR1 and CDR2 from the germline V gene are SEHNR and FQNEAQ (reference sequence). DNA of the CDR3: TGTGCCAGCAGCTCTTTAGCCGGGACAGGGGTCGGAGAGACCCAGTACTTC. This sequence encodes CASSSLAGTGVGETQYF.

V usage is TRBV4-1 and J usage is TRBJ2-6, with 7 nucleotides matching TRBD1. After removal of 2 bases from V and 2 bases from J, the junction contained 3 bases not matched to a gene. The V gene's germline CDR1 is MGHRA and CDR2 YSYEKL. CDR3 length equals 16 residues. The CDR3 region has the DNA TGCGCCAGCAGCCAATCCCAGGGGGCTGGGGCCAACGTCCTGACTTTC. Translating it yields CASSQSQGAGANVLTF.

This chain links TRBV21-1 with TRBJ2-7; the table's D call of TRBD1 was not tested on the DNA. TRBV21-1 is a pseudogene locus. This CDR3 region has 15 residues. The CDR3 DNA reads TGTGCCAGCAGCAGAACGACAGGGGACTTGTACGAGCAGTACTTC. Translation gives CASSRTTGDLYEQYF.

The V gene is TRBV10-3, the J gene TRBJ2-1; 10 nucleotides agree with TRBD2. V dropped 2 bases and J dropped 0; count of bases not matched to a gene: 7. There are 18 residues in the CDR3. The germline gives CDR1 ENHRY, CDR2 SYGVKD. In nucleotides, the CDR3 is TGTGCCATCAGTGAGGGGGGGACTAGCGCCTACTCCTACAATGAGCAGTTCTTC. Translated, it gives CAISEGGTSAYSYNEQFF.

V usage is TRBV19 and J usage is TRBJ2-7; 8 nucleotides match TRBD1. Germline-derived CDR1 and CDR2 are LNHDA and SQIVND (reference sequence). CDR3 length: 15 amino acids. Trimming cost V 1 base and J 5 bases; bases outside gene matches: 7. The CDR3 here is CASSIGQGAPDEQYF. CDR3 nucleotide sequence: TGTGCCAGTAGTATAGGGCAGGGGGCGCCGGACGAGCAGTACTTC. Filled out from reference TRBV19 and TRBJ2-7, the complete variable domain reads DGGITQSPKYLFRKEGQNVTLSCEQNLNHDAMYWYRQDPGQGLRLIYYSQIVNDFQKGDIAEGYSVSREKKESFPLTVTSAQKNPTAFYLCASSIGQGAPDEQYFGPGTRLTVT.

The rearrangement links TRBV28 to TRBJ2-3; 10 bases fit TRBD2. The V gene's germline CDR1 is MDHEN and CDR2 SYDVKM. The CDR3 extends over 15 amino acids. J gave up 3 bases and V 6 bases, and 6 bases lay outside the gene matches. The CDR3 region has the DNA TGTGCCAGCAGCCCTACTAGCGGGAAGACAGATACGCAGTATTTT. Protein: CASSPTSGKTDTQYF.

The V gene is TRBV27, the J gene TRBJ1-6, with 9 bases lining up with TRBD1. Germline CDR1 and CDR2: MNHEY and SMNVEV (reference sequence). The CDR3 totals 13 residues. V lost 4 bases, J lost 10 bases, and 2 bases stayed unmatched. CDR3 bases: TGTGCCAGCAGTTCCGACAGGGGGTCACCCCTCCACTTT. It is translated as CASSSDRGSPLHF.

The chain uses TRBV3-1 (or the pseudogene TRBV3-2) and TRBJ1-6; D might be TRBD1 (5 bases). Germline lookup yields CDR1 LGHDT and CDR2 YNNKEL (reference sequence). The V end lost 1 base, the J end lost 2 bases, and 12 bases lay between the germline ends. CDR3 size: 17 residues. In DNA form, the CDR3 reads TGTGCCAGCAGCCAAGTTGCGTCCAGGGCCTATAATTCACCCCTCCACTTT. This translates into CASSQVASRAYNSPLHF.

J is TRBJ2-3 and V is TRBV11-3; D is uncertain. Trimming took 1 base from V and 4 from J, leaving 9 bases between them. The CDR3 extends over 14 amino acids. Germline CDR1 SGHNT, CDR2 YENEEA. Written as DNA, the CDR3 is TGTGCCAGCAGCTTAGGTGGGGTGGCAGATACGCAGTATTTT. Protein sequence: CASSLGGVADTQYF. The entire variable domain, with the rest obtained from reference TRBV11-3 and TRBJ2-3, is as follows: EAGVVQSPRYKIIEKKQPVAFWCNPISGHNTLYWYLQNLGQGPELLIRYENEEAVDDSQLPKDRFSAERLKGVDSTLKIQPAELGDSAVYLCASSLGGVADTQYFGPGTRLTVL.

The chain uses TRBV14 and TRBJ1-1; unclear D gene. With 8 bases removed from V and 4 bases from J, the gap between germline ends came to 14 bases. CDR1 SGHDN and CDR2 FVKESK come from the germline V gene. This CDR3 is built from 13 residues. This CDR3 is CASHPLGLTEAFF. In DNA form, the CDR3 reads TGTGCCAGCCACCCCTTAGGGCTCACTGAAGCTTTCTTT.

The chain combines TRBV1 with TRBJ1-6; TRBD1, as called in the table, went unchecked against the DNA. TRBV1 is marked as a pseudogene. CDR3 size: 17 residues. CDR3 protein: CTSSTRQGASYNSPLHF. The DNA of the CDR3 is TGCACCAGCAGCACCCGACAGGGGGCCTCCTATAATTCACCCCTCCACTTT.

This chain connects TRBV7-9 to TRBJ1-5, with 9 bases matching TRBD1. This CDR3 region has 15 residues. Looked up from germline, CDR1 is SEHNR and CDR2 is FQNEAQ (reference sequence). V shed 5 bases and J 4 bases; nucleotides not matched to a gene: 6. The CDR3 spells CASSPGQGQNQPQHF. The CDR3 DNA reads as TGTGCCAGCAGCCCGGGACAGGGCCAAAATCAGCCCCAGCATTTT.